This passage covers 24 T cell receptor beta chains from one sample sequenced in a study of technical replicates of blood from a few donors. Repertoires were generated with immunoSEQ multiplex PCR, while TCRdb's copy carries only in-frame clones and drops some. The data contain under 110,000 clones, 96% of them seen just once; the ten biggest clones take up 0.2% to 0.25%. The sequencing sample was made of T cells isolated from PBMCs. These receptors were obtained from a human donor in good health.

V gene TRBV18 combines with J gene TRBJ1-5, with 7 bases fitting TRBD1. CDR1 and CDR2 from the germline V gene are KGHSH and LQKENI. The CDR3 totals 15 residues. The junction had 6 bases not matched to a gene; V was cut back by 3 bases and J by 4 bases. CDR3 amino acids: CASSPGQARNQPQHF. In nucleotides, the CDR3 is TGTGCCAGCTCACCCGGACAGGCTCGGAATCAGCCCCAGCATTTT.

The V gene is TRBV15, the J gene TRBJ2-5; 11 bases agree with TRBD2. Per the germline V gene, CDR1 is LNHNV and CDR2 is YYDKDF (reference sequence). V lost 0 bases, J lost 5 bases, and 8 bases stayed unmatched. The CDR3 has 17 amino acids. As DNA, the CDR3 is TGTGCCACCAGCAGAGATCGGGTAGCGGGGGGGTGGGAGACCCAGTACTTC. This sequence encodes CATSRDRVAGGWETQYF.

This clone was observed a single time. The chain is built from TRBV18 and TRBJ2-3, with 9 nucleotides matching TRBD1. The CDR3 loop spans 16 amino acids. V dropped 6 bases and J dropped 3; count of bases not matched to a gene: 10. The germline CDR1 and CDR2 sequences are KGHSH and LQKENI. CDR3 sequence: CASSPGQGYRTDTQYF. The CDR3 DNA sequence: TGTGCCAGCTCTCCGGGACAGGGATATCGGACAGATACGCAGTATTTT.

The rearrangement uses TRBV7-3 and TRBJ2-1; perhaps TRBD2 as D (6 bases). The CDR3 has 15 amino acids. Germline V lookup: CDR1 SGHTA, CDR2 FQGTGA. The V end lost 1 base, the J end lost 2 bases, and 9 bases lay between the germline ends. The CDR3 reads CASSLRREPYNEQFF. The DNA of the CDR3 is TGTGCCAGCAGCTTAAGGCGGGAACCCTACAATGAGCAGTTCTTC.

V gene TRBV6-5 combines with J gene TRBJ2-7; TRBD1 aligns across 12 bases. Germline values: CDR1 MNHEY, CDR2 SVGAGI. The CDR3 totals 15 residues. The trim removed 6 bases at V and 4 bases at J, leaving 7 bases unmatched. CDR3 in amino acids: CASSPRDRGLYEQYF. The DNA of the CDR3 is TGTGCCAGCAGCCCCCGGGACAGGGGGCTTTACGAGCAGTACTTC.

This clone occurred once. This rearrangement joins TRBV27 to TRBJ2-7; D is uncertain. V lost 1 base and J lost 2, with 9 bases in between. Germline values: CDR1 MNHEY, CDR2 SMNVEV (reference sequence). The CDR3 length is 14 residues. The CDR3 nucleotides read TGTGCCAGCAGTTTATTTGGGCCAGCCTACGAGCAGTACTTC. Protein sequence: CASSLFGPAYEQYF.

The chain couples TRBV2 to TRBJ1-2, with 9 bases fitting TRBD1. V gave up 11 bases and J gave up 7 bases; unmatched junction bases: 11. The CDR3 is 13 residues long. From germline, CDR1 is SNHLY and CDR2 FYNNEI. The CDR3, as DNA: TGTGCCCGAAGACAGGGGGATCTGGGTGGCTACACCTTC. Protein: CARRQGDLGGYTF.

This clone occurred once. The CDR3 DNA sequence: TGCGCCAGCAGCTTGGCCGGGTCCGACCTAGCGGGAGTTGTTGAGCAGTACTTC. Translating it yields CASSLAGSDLAGVVEQYF. The rearrangement uses TRBV5-1 and TRBJ2-7; 10 nucleotides align to TRBD2. Germline assignment: CDR1 SGHRS and CDR2 YFSETQ. The CDR3 runs 18 residues. V was clipped by 0 bases and J by 7 bases; unmatched bases: 16.

This sequence joins TRBV11-1 and TRBJ2-5; a possible D gene is TRBD1 (6 bases). The germline CDR1 and CDR2 sequences are SGHAT and FQDESV (reference sequence). The CDR3 covers 15 residues. Deletions cut 3 bases from V and 4 bases from J, with 15 bases between. CDR3 amino acids: CASSFRGSGSETQYF. The CDR3 nucleotides are TGTGCCAGCAGCTTTAGGGGGTCAGGGTCAGAGACCCAGTACTTC.

The CDR3 sequence is CASSSTSGSSYNEQFF. Here the CDR3 DNA reads TGTGCCAGCAGCAGCACTAGCGGCAGCTCCTACAATGAGCAGTTCTTC. The chain has TRBV11-2 and TRBJ2-1, with TRBD2 matching 8 bases. The V segment lost 5 bases and the J segment 0 bases; nucleotides outside the gene matches: 6. The CDR3 is made up of 16 amino acids. In germline, CDR1 is SGHAT, CDR2 FQNNGV.

The J gene is TRBJ2-2, the V gene TRBV6-5; 10 positions agree with TRBD2. The junction had 9 bases not matched to a gene; V was cut back by 10 bases and J by 4 bases. The CDR3 contains 15 residues. Germline values: CDR1 MNHEY, CDR2 SVGAGI. CDR3 bases: TGTGCCATCTCACCGGGACTAGCGAGCACCGGGGAGCTGTTTTTT. Amino acid sequence: CAISPGLASTGELFF.

The chain combines TRBV7-8 with TRBJ1-3; no clear D. This CDR3 is built from 15 residues. V lost 0 bases and J lost 5, with 11 bases in between. The V gene's germline CDR1 is SGHVS and CDR2 FQNEAQ. The CDR3 loop is CASSLALGSRNTIYF. The CDR3, as DNA: TGTGCCAGCAGCTTAGCGCTCGGGTCAAGAAACACCATATATTTT.

This chain uses TRBV28 with TRBJ1-4, with 8 bases aligning to TRBD1. Trimming cost V 1 base and J 8 bases; bases outside gene matches: 6. The CDR3 is 15 amino acids. The V gene's germline CDR1 is MDHEN and CDR2 SYDVKM. CDR3 sequence: CASSLSWTGKEKLFF. DNA of the CDR3: TGTGCCAGCAGTTTATCTTGGACAGGGAAAGAAAAACTGTTTTTT.

The chain links TRBV19 to TRBJ1-1, with 9 bases lining up with TRBD1. This CDR3 has 15 residues. From germline, CDR1 is LNHDA and CDR2 SQIVND (reference sequence). With V trimmed by 1 base and J by 6 bases, 6 bases remained unmatched. CDR3 DNA sequence: TGTGCCAGTAGTATAGCCGCGGGACAGGGAGCTGAAGCTTTCTTT. It translates to CASSIAAGQGAEAFF.

The J gene is TRBJ2-7, the V gene TRBV27; 14 nucleotides agree with TRBD2. CDR3 length equals 16 residues. Germline CDR1 MNHEY, CDR2 SMNVEV (reference sequence). V was pared by 4 bases and J by 6 bases, with 8 bases of the junction left unmatched. CDR3 in amino acids: CASSSPMTSGRAEQYF. The CDR3, as DNA: TGTGCCAGCAGTTCGCCGATGACTAGCGGGAGGGCCGAGCAGTACTTC.

The V gene is TRBV7-6, the J gene TRBJ1-3, with a possible D match to TRBD1 (6 bases). Trimming left V 1 base short and J 0 bases short, with 10 bases between. CDR1 and CDR2 from the germline V gene are SGHVS and FNYEAQ. There are 16 residues in the CDR3. The DNA of the CDR3 is TGTGCCAGCAGCTTAGAAACAGGGAACTCTGGAAACACCATATATTTT. It encodes CASSLETGNSGNTIYF.

The genes are TRBV6-1 and TRBJ2-7; the D gene is possibly TRBD1 (6 bases). Trimming pared 5 bases from V and 2 bases from J, leaving 13 bases between. The germline V gene has CDR1 MNHNS and CDR2 SASEGT. The CDR3 runs 14 residues. The CDR3: CASSFTGFAYEQYF. The CDR3 nucleotides are TGTGCCAGCAGTTTCACAGGGTTCGCCTACGAGCAGTACTTC.

The V gene is TRBV4-1, the J gene TRBJ1-1; no clear D. The germline V and J ends were trimmed by 1 base and 0 bases, with 6 bases remaining between them. The germline CDR1 and CDR2 sequences are MGHRA and YSYEKL. The CDR3 runs 14 residues. The CDR3 nucleotides read TGCGCCAGCAGCCAAGGAGGCCTGAACACTGAAGCTTTCTTT. It yields the protein CASSQGGLNTEAFF.

CDR3 DNA sequence: TGTGCCAGCACTCAGGGATACAATCAGCCCCAGCATTTT. As protein: CASTQGYNQPQHF. This sequence joins TRBV2 and TRBJ1-5; weak D call: TRBD1 (5 bases). Germline CDR1 SNHLY, CDR2 FYNNEI. V gave up 7 bases and J gave up 3 bases, with 10 bases separating them. This CDR3 region has 13 residues. Variable domain in full (rest from reference TRBV2 and TRBJ1-5): EPEVTQTPSHQVTQMGQEVILRCVPISNHLYFYWYRQILGQKVEFLVSFYNNEISEKSEIFDDQFSVERPDGSNFTLKIRSTKLEDSAMYFCASTQGYNQPQHFGDGTRLSIL.

A single count supports this clone. This rearrangement joins TRBV11-3 to TRBJ1-1; 8 nucleotides match TRBD1. From germline, CDR1 is SGHNT and CDR2 YENEEA. V dropped 0 bases and J dropped 1; count of bases not matched to a gene: 1. The CDR3 has 15 residues. CDR3 region: CASSLDGTGNTEAFF. CDR3 coding DNA: TGTGCCAGCAGCTTAGACGGGACAGGGAACACTGAAGCTTTCTTT. Complete variable domain (other parts from reference TRBV11-3 and TRBJ1-1): EAGVVQSPRYKIIEKKQPVAFWCNPISGHNTLYWYLQNLGQGPELLIRYENEEAVDDSQLPKDRFSAERLKGVDSTLKIQPAELGDSAVYLCASSLDGTGNTEAFFGQGTRLTVV.

This clone was detected only a few times. CDR3 region: CAWSGTGMNTEAFF. DNA for the CDR3: TGTGCCTGGTCCGGGACAGGGATGAACACTGAAGCTTTCTTT. The chain combines TRBV30 with TRBJ1-1; 9 nucleotides line up with TRBD1. Germline V gene data show CDR1 as GTSNPN and CDR2 as SVGIG (reference sequence). This CDR3 contains 14 residues. The J segment lost 0 bases and the V segment lost 5 bases, leaving 4 bases of the junction unmatched.

V is TRBV19 and J is TRBJ2-2, with a possible D match to TRBD2 (6 bases). V was clipped by 7 bases and J by 5 bases, with 14 bases between them. The CDR3 has 14 amino acids. Per the germline V gene, CDR1 is LNHDA and CDR2 is SQIVND (reference sequence). This CDR3 is CASTTWEETGELFF. The CDR3 DNA is TGTGCCAGTACCACCTGGGAGGAAACCGGGGAGCTGTTTTTT.

The J gene is TRBJ1-2, the V gene TRBV28; D not certain. V dropped 7 bases and J dropped 3 bases, with 12 bases sitting between them. The CDR3 spans 13 residues. The germline V gene encodes CDR1 MDHEN and CDR2 SYDVKM. The CDR3 loop is CASTVGPYYGYTF. The CDR3 nucleotides are TGTGCCAGCACCGTCGGTCCCTACTATGGCTACACCTTC.

This clone showed up just a few times. The rearrangement joins TRBV4-1 to TRBJ2-2; the match to TRBD2 covers 10 bases. The CDR3 spans 14 residues. With 6 bases clipped from V and 4 bases from J, the junction kept 2 bases outside the gene matches. The germline V gene encodes CDR1 MGHRA and CDR2 YSYEKL. CDR3 region: CASRRLAGTGELFF. The CDR3 DNA sequence: TGCGCCAGCAGACGACTAGCGGGCACCGGGGAGCTGTTTTTT.